Below, one T cell receptor (beta chain) is given with its context. There is no known antigen for this receptor. Base quality data are lacking; no much larger clone is found one base away. The CDR3 contains 17 residues, cysteine and phenylalanine counted. The only DNA kept is the CDR3, 51 bases in frame from the first base. Compared with germline, V lacks 0 bases and J lacks 6 bases; bases without a gene match: 8. CDR1 and CDR2 are read off the germline V gene as LGHNA and YSLEER. The library was obtained by the immunoSEQ multiplex PCR assay. Turning to the authors' computational methods: A statistical classification framework was built to diagnose cytomegalovirus status from the catalog of TCR beta chain sequences. The clones in this table, taken by TCRdb from immuneACCESS, are in-frame only. Not every clone is retained; where verified, under half of the shortfall comes from an unresolved V gene, and the cause of the rest is unknown. V, J and clone size were drawn from that table, and D and trimming were deduced from the DNA. The sample profile shows around 240,000 clones; roughly 89% of them were found once. Under 0.4% of the sample is taken by the ten largest.

Separate from the approximately 670-subject first cohort, the validation cohort of around 130 subjects was the group to which the donors belonged. This specimen comes from a study of cytomegalovirus exposure and HLA in healthy donors (dated by TCRdb to between 2016 and 2019). At the level of the whole study: According to a later analysis, the roughly 120 validation repertoires were produced on the same platform as the approximately 610 repertoires of the first cohort. The study aimed to test whether cataloging public T cell receptors could reveal signatures of past pathogen exposure. A separate validation cohort of roughly 130 different subjects was used in addition to the 666-subject first cohort. To predict cytomegalovirus infection status, the study combined high-throughput TCR immunosequencing, statistical association of individual TCRs with disease status, and machine learning.

Overall study outcomes, separate from this receptor: The study listed 164 TCR beta chains as associated with cytomegalovirus. A later analysis found that TCRs clustered in the first cohort also tended to co-occur in the roughly 120 validation repertoires, with 94% of cluster scores above 0. In both the original and validation cohorts, the classifier was reported to diagnose cytomegalovirus status with high specificity and sensitivity. According to the authors, the approach could potentially be generalized to other disease states and immunological phenotypes. The validation cohort had no HLA typing available for a later analysis, so co-occurrence within that cohort was assessed over all 120 or so repertoires. Across donors, most TCR sequences were observed very rarely, whereas some public TCRs were present in many individuals. In vitro tests confirmed that a few of the cytomegalovirus-associated TCR beta chains recognize cytomegalovirus antigens.

The clonotype originates from a woman between 18 and 30 years old in good health and CMV-seronegative. This chain is built from TRBV4-3 and TRBJ2-1; TRBD2 matches 10 bases in the middle. Sequenced input: PBMCs. This receptor carries the CDR3 CASSQDTTLAGGNEQFF. The nucleotides are TGCGCCAGCAGCCAAGACACCACGTTAGCGGGGGGCAATGAGCAGTTCTTC.